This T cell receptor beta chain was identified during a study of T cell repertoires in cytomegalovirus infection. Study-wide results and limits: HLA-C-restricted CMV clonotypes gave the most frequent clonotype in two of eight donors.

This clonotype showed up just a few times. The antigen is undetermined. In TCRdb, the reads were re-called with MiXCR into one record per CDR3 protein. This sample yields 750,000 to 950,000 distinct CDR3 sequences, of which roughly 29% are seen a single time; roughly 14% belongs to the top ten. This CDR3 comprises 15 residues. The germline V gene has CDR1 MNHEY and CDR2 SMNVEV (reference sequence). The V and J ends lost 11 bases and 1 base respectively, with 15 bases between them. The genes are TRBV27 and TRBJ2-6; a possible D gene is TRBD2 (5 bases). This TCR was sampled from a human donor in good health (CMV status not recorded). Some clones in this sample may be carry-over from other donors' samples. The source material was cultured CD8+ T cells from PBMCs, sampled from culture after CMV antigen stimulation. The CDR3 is CASRWSGSGANVLTF. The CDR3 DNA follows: TGTGCCTCCCGCTGGAGCGGATCTGGGGCCAACGTCCTGACTTTC.